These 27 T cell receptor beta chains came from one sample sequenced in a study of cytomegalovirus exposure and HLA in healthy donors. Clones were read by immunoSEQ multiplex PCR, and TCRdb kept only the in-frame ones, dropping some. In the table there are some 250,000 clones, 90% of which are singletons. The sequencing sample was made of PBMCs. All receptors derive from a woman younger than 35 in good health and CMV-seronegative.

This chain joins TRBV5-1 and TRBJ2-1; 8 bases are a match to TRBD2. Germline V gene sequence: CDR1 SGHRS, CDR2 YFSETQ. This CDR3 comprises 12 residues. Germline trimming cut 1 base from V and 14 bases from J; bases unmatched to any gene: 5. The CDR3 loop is CASSLYGGEKFF. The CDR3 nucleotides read TGCGCCAGCAGCTTGTACGGGGGGGAAAAGTTCTTC.

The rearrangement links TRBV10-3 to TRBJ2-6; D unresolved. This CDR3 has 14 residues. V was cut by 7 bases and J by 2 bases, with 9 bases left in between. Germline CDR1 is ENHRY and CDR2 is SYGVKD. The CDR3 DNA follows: TGTGCCATCACTAGAGAGGCTGGGGCCAACGTCCTGACTTTC. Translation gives CAITREAGANVLTF.

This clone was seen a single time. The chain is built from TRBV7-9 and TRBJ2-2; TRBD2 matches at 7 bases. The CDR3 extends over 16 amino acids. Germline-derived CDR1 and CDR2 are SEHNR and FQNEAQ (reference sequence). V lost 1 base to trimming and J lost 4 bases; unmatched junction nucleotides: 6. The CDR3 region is CASSLVDASGTGELFF. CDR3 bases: TGTGCCAGCAGCTTAGTAGACGCTAGCGGCACCGGGGAGCTGTTTTTT.

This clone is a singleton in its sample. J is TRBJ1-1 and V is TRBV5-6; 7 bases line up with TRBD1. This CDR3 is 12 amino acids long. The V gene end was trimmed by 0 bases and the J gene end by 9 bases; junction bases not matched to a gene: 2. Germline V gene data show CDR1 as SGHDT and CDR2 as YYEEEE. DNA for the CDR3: TGTGCCAGCAGCTTGGGAGGGGGCAAAGCTTTCTTT. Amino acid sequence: CASSLGGGKAFF.

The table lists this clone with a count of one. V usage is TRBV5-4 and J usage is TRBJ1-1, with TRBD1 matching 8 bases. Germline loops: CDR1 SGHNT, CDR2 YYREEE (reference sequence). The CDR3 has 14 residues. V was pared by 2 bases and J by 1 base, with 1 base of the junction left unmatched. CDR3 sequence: CASSFGTGNTEAFF. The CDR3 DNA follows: TGTGCCAGCAGCTTCGGGACAGGGAACACTGAAGCTTTCTTT.

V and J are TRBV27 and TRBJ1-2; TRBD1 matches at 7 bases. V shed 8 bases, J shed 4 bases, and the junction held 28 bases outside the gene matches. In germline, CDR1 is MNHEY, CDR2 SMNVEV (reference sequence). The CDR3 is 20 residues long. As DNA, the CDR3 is TGTGCCAGCGGAACAGGCCCCGGACAGGCCTTAATTGGGGGATTCTATGGCTACACCTTC. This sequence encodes CASGTGPGQALIGGFYGYTF.

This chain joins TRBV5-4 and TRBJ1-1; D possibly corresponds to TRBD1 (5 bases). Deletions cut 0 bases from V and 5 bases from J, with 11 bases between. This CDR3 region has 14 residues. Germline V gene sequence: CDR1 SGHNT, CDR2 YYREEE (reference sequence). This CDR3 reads CASSLVGEGTEAFF. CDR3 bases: TGTGCCAGCAGCTTGGTGGGGGAGGGGACTGAAGCTTTCTTT.

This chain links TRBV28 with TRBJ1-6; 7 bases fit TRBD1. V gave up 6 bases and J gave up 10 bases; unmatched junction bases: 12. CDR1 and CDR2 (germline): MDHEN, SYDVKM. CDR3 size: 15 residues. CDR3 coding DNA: TGTGCCAGCAGCCCGACAGGGCTAGGGTCATCACCCCTCCACTTT. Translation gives CASSPTGLGSSPLHF.

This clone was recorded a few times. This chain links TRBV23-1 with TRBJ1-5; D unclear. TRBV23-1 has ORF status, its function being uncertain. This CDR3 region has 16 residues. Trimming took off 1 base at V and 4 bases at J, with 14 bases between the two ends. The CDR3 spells CASSQFSGRGNQPQHF. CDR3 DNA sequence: TGCGCCAGCAGTCAATTCTCAGGTAGAGGGAATCAGCCCCAGCATTTT.

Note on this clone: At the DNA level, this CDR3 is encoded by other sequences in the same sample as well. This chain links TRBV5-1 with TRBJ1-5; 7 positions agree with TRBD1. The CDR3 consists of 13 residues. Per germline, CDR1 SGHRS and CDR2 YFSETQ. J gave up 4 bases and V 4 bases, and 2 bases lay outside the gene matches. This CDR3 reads CASSLTGNQPQHF. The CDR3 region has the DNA TGCGCCAGCAGCCTGACAGGGAATCAGCCCCAGCATTTT.

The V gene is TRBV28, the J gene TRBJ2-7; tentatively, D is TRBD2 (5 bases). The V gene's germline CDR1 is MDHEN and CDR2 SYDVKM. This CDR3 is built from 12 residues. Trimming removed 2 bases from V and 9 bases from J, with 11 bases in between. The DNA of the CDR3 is TGTGCCAGCAGTTTAAGCGGCGGTCGGCAGTACGTC. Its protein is CASSLSGGRQYV.

CDR3 residues: CASSFGSNYGYTF. CDR3 coding DNA: TGTGCCAGCAGTTTCGGGTCTAACTATGGCTACACCTTC. The chain carries TRBV28 and TRBJ1-2; D ambiguous. Germline lookup yields CDR1 MDHEN and CDR2 SYDVKM. This CDR3 comprises 13 residues. The V end lost 3 bases, the J end lost 0 bases, and 5 bases lay between the germline ends.

CDR3 sequence reads: CASTTPGVRTEAFF. CDR3 in DNA: TGTGCCAGTACTACCCCAGGGGTGCGAACTGAAGCTTTCTTT. The V and J genes are TRBV19 and TRBJ1-1; possible D gene TRBD1, 6 bases. Trimming left V 7 bases short and J 5 bases short, with 17 bases between. This CDR3 has 14 amino acids. The germline gives CDR1 LNHDA, CDR2 SQIVND (reference sequence).

The CDR3 here is CASSLGGGSTRNTEAFF. CDR3 coding DNA: TGTGCCAGCAGTTTAGGGGGCGGGTCTACCAGGAACACTGAAGCTTTCTTT. This chain joins TRBV28 and TRBJ1-1; D may be TRBD1 (6 bases). V was cut by 2 bases and J by 1 base, with 17 bases left in between. Germline values: CDR1 MDHEN, CDR2 SYDVKM. This CDR3 region has 17 residues.

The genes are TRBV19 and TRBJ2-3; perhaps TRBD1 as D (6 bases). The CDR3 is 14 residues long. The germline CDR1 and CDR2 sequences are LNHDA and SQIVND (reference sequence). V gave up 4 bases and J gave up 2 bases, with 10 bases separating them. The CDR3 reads CASSRTENTDTQYF. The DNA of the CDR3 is TGTGCCAGTAGTAGGACAGAGAACACAGATACGCAGTATTTT.

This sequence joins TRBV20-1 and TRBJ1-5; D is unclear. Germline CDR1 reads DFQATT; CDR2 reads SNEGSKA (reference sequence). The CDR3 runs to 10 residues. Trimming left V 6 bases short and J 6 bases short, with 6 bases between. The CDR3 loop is CSAAPQPQHF. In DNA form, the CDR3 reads TGCAGTGCAGCCCCTCAGCCCCAGCATTTT.

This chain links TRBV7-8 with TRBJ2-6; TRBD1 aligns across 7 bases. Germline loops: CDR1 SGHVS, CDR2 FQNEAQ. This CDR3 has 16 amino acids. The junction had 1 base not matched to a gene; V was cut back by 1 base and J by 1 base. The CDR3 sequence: CASSLEQGSGANVLTF. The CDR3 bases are TGTGCCAGCAGCTTAGAACAGGGGTCTGGGGCCAACGTCCTGACTTTC. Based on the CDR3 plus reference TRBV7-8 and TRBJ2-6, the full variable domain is GAGVSQSPRYKVAKRGQDVALRCDPISGHVSLFWYQQALGQGPEFLTYFQNEAQLDKSGLPSDRFFAERPEGSVSTLKIQRTQQEDSAVYLCASSLEQGSGANVLTFGAGSRLTVL.

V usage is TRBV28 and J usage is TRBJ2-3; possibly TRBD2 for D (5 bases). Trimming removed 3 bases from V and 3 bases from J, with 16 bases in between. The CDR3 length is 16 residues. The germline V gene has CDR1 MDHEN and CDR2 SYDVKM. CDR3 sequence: CASSFRTGSVTDTQYF. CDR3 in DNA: TGTGCCAGCAGTTTCCGGACGGGGAGTGTGACAGATACGCAGTATTTT.

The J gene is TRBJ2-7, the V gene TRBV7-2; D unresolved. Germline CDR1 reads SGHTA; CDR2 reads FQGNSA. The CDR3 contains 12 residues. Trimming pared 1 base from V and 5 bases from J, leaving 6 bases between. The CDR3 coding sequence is TGTGCCAGCAGCTTAGTGGAGCACGAGCAGTACTTC. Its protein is CASSLVEHEQYF. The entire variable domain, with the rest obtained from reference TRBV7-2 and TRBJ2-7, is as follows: GAGVSQSPSNKVTEKGKDVELRCDPISGHTALYWYRQSLGQGLEFLIYFQGNSAPDKSGLPSDRFSAERTGGSVSTLTIQRTQQEDSAVYLCASSLVEHEQYFGPGTRLTVT.

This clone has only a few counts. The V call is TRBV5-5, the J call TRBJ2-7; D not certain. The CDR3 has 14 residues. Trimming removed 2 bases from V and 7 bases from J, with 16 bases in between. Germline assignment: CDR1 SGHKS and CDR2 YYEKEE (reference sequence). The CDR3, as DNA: TGTGCCAGCAGCTTTGGACGGACCGTACGGGAGCAGTACGTC. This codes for CASSFGRTVREQYV.

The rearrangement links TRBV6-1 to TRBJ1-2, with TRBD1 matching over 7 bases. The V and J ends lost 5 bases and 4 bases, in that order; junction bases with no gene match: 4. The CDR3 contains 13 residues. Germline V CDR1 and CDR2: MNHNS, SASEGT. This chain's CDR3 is CASSSDRVYGYTF. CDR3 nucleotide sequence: TGTGCCAGCAGTTCCGACAGGGTCTATGGCTACACCTTC.

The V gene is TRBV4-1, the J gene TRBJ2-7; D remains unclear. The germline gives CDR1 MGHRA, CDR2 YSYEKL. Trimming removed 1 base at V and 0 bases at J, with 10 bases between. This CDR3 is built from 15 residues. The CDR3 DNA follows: TGCGCCAGCAGCCAAGCCACCCCGAGCTCCTACGAGCAGTACTTC. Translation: CASSQATPSSYEQYF.

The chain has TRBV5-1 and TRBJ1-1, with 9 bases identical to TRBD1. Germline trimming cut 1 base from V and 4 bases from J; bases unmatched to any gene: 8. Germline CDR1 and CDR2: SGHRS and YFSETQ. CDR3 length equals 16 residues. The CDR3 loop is CASSLQENRGPTEAFF. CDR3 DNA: TGCGCCAGCAGCTTGCAGGAAAACAGGGGGCCCACTGAAGCTTTCTTT.

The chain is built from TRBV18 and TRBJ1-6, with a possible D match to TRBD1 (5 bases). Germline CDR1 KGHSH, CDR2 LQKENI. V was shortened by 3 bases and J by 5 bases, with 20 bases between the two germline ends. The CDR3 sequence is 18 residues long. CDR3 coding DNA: TGTGCCAGCTCACCCGATTTAGGGGCGGGAGCCGATAATTCACCCCTCCACTTT. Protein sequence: CASSPDLGAGADNSPLHF.

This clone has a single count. Written as DNA, the CDR3 is TGTGCCAGCAGCCAAGATGGGATCATGGAGGGAGAAGCTTTCTTT. It is translated as CASSQDGIMEGEAFF. The chain couples TRBV4-2 to TRBJ1-1; D call uncertain. Trimming removed 0 bases from V and 8 bases from J, with 16 bases in between. Germline-derived CDR1 and CDR2 are LGHNA and YNFKEQ. This CDR3 spans 15 amino acids.

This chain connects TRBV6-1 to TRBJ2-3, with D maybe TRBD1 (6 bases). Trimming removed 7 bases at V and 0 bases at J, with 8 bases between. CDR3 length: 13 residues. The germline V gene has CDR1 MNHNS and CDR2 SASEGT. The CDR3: CASTGQSTDTQYF. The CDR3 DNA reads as TGTGCCAGCACCGGACAGAGCACAGATACGCAGTATTTT.

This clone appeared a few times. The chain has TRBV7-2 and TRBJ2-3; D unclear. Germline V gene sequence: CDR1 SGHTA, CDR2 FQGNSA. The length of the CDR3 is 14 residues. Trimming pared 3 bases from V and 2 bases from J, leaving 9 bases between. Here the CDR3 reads CASSLTRFTDTQYF. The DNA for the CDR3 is TGTGCCAGCAGCTTGACTCGGTTCACAGATACGCAGTATTTT. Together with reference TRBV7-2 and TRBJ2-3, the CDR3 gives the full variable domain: GAGVSQSPSNKVTEKGKDVELRCDPISGHTALYWYRQSLGQGLEFLIYFQGNSAPDKSGLPSDRFSAERTGGSVSTLTIQRTQQEDSAVYLCASSLTRFTDTQYFGPGTRLTVL.